The 24 T cell receptor beta chains given below trace back to one sample, sequenced in a study of early T cells in non-severe SARS-CoV-2 infection. Via MiXCR, TCRdb re-called the 5' RACE reads, giving one row per CDR3 protein. The sample has around 45,000 distinct CDR3 sequences, about 7% seen once. The specimen sequenced was whole blood. All receptors come from an adult who was a healthcare worker with PCR-confirmed SARS-CoV-2 infection or an uninfected control (not recorded which).

This clonotype has a count of ten or more. This chain uses TRBV18 with TRBJ2-4; D uncertain. V gave up 4 bases and J gave up 6 bases, with 13 bases separating them. Germline CDR1 and CDR2: KGHSH and LQKENI. The CDR3 runs 14 residues. CDR3 DNA: TGTGCCAGCTCACAGTTTCCTAATTCAAACATTCAGTACTTC. This codes for CASSQFPNSNIQYF.

The chain recombines TRBV4-3 with TRBJ2-5; D is possibly TRBD1 or TRBD2 (5 bases each). CDR1 is LGHNA and CDR2 is YSLEER in the germline V gene. The CDR3 extends over 16 amino acids. V was trimmed by 0 bases and J by 3 bases, leaving 14 bases between them. The CDR3 sequence is CASSQDWGTSEETQYF. In nucleotides, the CDR3 is TGCGCCAGCAGCCAAGATTGGGGGACCTCGGAAGAGACCCAGTACTTC.

The chain has TRBV7-9 and TRBJ1-1; D is ambiguous. Looked up from germline, CDR1 is SEHNR and CDR2 is FQNEAQ (reference sequence). Trimming removed 1 base from V and 2 bases from J, with 11 bases in between. This CDR3 is built from 15 residues. CDR3 loop: CASSLGYRPNTEAFF. The CDR3 region has the DNA TGTGCCAGCAGCTTAGGTTATCGGCCTAACACTGAAGCTTTCTTT.

In DNA, the CDR3 is TGCAGCGTTGATGCAGGCACAGATACGCAGTATTTT. Translation: CSVDAGTDTQYF. V is TRBV29-1 and J is TRBJ2-3; D unresolved. CDR3 size: 12 residues. Trimming took 3 bases from V and 1 from J, leaving 5 bases between them. Germline V gene data show CDR1 as SQVTM and CDR2 as ANQGSEA.

This sequence joins TRBV6-5 and TRBJ1-4; unclear D gene. V lost 6 bases and J lost 8, with 13 bases in between. Germline V CDR1 and CDR2: MNHEY, SVGAGI. The CDR3 has 13 residues. The CDR3 coding sequence is TGTGCCAGCAGACAGAGGAACTGGGAAAAACTGTTTTTT. Protein product: CASRQRNWEKLFF.

This clonotype was detected only a few times. V is TRBV7-2 and J is TRBJ1-2; 7 bases map to TRBD1. V trimming: 1 base; J trimming: 0 bases; junction bases outside the gene matches: 2. From germline, CDR1 is SGHTA and CDR2 FQGNSA. The CDR3 spans 15 residues. This CDR3 reads CASSLEGTANYGYTF. The CDR3 DNA reads as TGTGCCAGCAGCTTAGAGGGGACAGCTAACTATGGCTACACCTTC.

This clonotype was seen a handful of times. V usage is TRBV18 and J usage is TRBJ2-5; D may be TRBD2 (5 bases). The CDR3 covers 14 residues. Germline loops: CDR1 KGHSH, CDR2 LQKENI. V lost 2 bases and J 4 bases, leaving 11 bases between the germline ends. CDR3 loop: CASSPEGSAETQYF. CDR3 nucleotides: TGTGCCAGCTCACCAGAGGGATCGGCAGAGACCCAGTACTTC.

The table lists this clonotype with many counts. The V call is TRBV18, the J call TRBJ2-1; TRBD2 is a possible D gene (7 bases). Germline V CDR1 and CDR2: KGHSH, LQKENI. The CDR3 spans 15 residues. Trimming took 3 bases from V and 4 from J, leaving 13 bases between them. The CDR3 loop is CASSPRRGPYNEQFF. The CDR3 DNA reads as TGTGCCAGCTCACCGAGGCGGGGGCCATACAATGAGCAGTTCTTC.

This clonotype was recorded many times. The chain recombines TRBV29-1 with TRBJ1-1; 8 bases map to TRBD1. Trimming removed 5 bases from V and 3 bases from J; junction bases left unmatched: 5. This CDR3 region has 13 residues. Germline-derived CDR1 and CDR2 are SQVTM and ANQGSEA. The CDR3 coding sequence is TGCAGCGTTTGGACAGGGCAGGACACTGAAGCTTTCTTT. Its protein product is CSVWTGQDTEAFF.

At least ten counts were recorded for this clonotype. V is TRBV12-3 or TRBV12-4 and J is TRBJ1-4; D not certain. The length of the CDR3 is 14 residues. Trimming pared 3 bases from V and 6 bases from J, leaving 11 bases between. The DNA for the CDR3 is TGTGCCAGCAGTTTCTCGGGTAGGGATGAAAAACTGTTTTTT. It specifies CASSFSGRDEKLFF.

V is TRBV9 and J is TRBJ2-7; the match to TRBD1 covers 8 bases. CDR1 and CDR2 (germline): SGDLS, YYNGEE. The CDR3 runs 15 residues. Trimming cost V 4 bases and J 4 bases; bases outside gene matches: 10. The CDR3 nucleotides read TGTGCCAGCAGCCCCTCCGGGACAGGAGCTTACGAGCAGTACTTC. This gives the protein CASSPSGTGAYEQYF.

This clonotype was seen only a few times. J is TRBJ2-2 and V is TRBV5-1; 7 nucleotides match TRBD1. Unmatched junction bases numbered 11, after V lost 5 bases and J lost 4 bases. There are 16 residues in the CDR3. Germline CDR1 and CDR2: SGHRS and YFSETQ. The CDR3 region is CASSFLQGMGTGELFF. CDR3 coding DNA: TGCGCCAGCAGTTTCCTACAGGGGATGGGCACCGGGGAGCTGTTTTTT.

This clonotype has a count of ten or more. The chain uses TRBV4-2 and TRBJ2-4, with TRBD2 as a possible D gene (5 bases). The CDR3 runs to 17 residues. CDR1 is LGHNA and CDR2 is YNFKEQ in the germline V gene. The V gene lost 0 bases and the J gene lost 0 bases, with 12 bases spanning the gap. This CDR3 is CASSQEGGYLAKNIQYF. The CDR3 coding sequence is TGTGCCAGCAGCCAAGAGGGCGGGTACCTAGCCAAAAACATTCAGTACTTC.

This sequence joins TRBV7-9 and TRBJ2-7; TRBD2 is a possible D gene (7 bases). CDR3 length: 12 residues. Looked up from germline, CDR1 is SEHNR and CDR2 is FQNEAQ (reference sequence). Trimming shortened V by 5 bases and J by 9 bases, and 14 bases separated the two germline ends. CDR3 sequence: CASSPGASGQYF. In DNA form, the CDR3 reads TGTGCCAGCAGCCCGGGGGCTAGCGGGCAGTACTTC.

The chain's CDR3 is CASSVFMGSTDTQYF. DNA for the CDR3: TGTGCCAGCAGCGTATTCATGGGGAGCACAGATACGCAGTATTTT. The gene calls are TRBV7-2 and TRBJ2-3; D unresolved. The ends were cut back, 5 bases at V and 0 bases at J, with 12 bases in the middle. The CDR3 spans 15 residues. Germline CDR1 is SGHTA and CDR2 is FQGNSA.

This clonotype was picked up many times. This rearrangement joins TRBV24-1 to TRBJ2-7; D is unclear. CDR3 length equals 11 residues. CDR1 is KGHDR and CDR2 is SFDVKD in the germline V gene. Trimming pared 2 bases from V and 6 bases from J, leaving 4 bases between. CDR3 in amino acids: CATSDSREQYF. For the CDR3, the DNA is TGTGCCACCAGTGATTCGCGCGAGCAGTACTTC.

This clonotype has just a few counts. The rearrangement joins TRBV30 to TRBJ1-1; TRBD1 is a possible D gene (5 bases). This CDR3 has 12 residues. Between the trimmed V and J ends, which lost 5 bases and 5 bases, there was a span of 12 bases. CDR1 GTSNPN and CDR2 SVGIG come from the germline V gene (reference sequence). CDR3 residues: CAWVGVRTEAFF. The CDR3 bases are TGTGCCTGGGTGGGGGTAAGGACTGAAGCTTTCTTT.

Ten or more counts support this clonotype. J is TRBJ2-1 and V is TRBV20-1, with 9 bases matching TRBD1. Unmatched junction bases numbered 12, after V lost 5 bases and J lost 7 bases. This CDR3 region has 15 residues. CDR1 and CDR2 from the germline V gene are DFQATT and SNEGSKA (reference sequence). CDR3 loop: CSASKGQGSWNEQFF. The CDR3 bases are TGCAGTGCTTCAAAGGGACAGGGTTCGTGGAATGAGCAGTTCTTC.

The J gene is TRBJ2-6, the V gene TRBV7-2; D is unresolved. In germline, CDR1 is SGHTA, CDR2 FQGNSA. The length of the CDR3 is 14 residues. With 2 bases removed from V and 7 bases from J, the gap between germline ends came to 9 bases. This chain's CDR3 is CASSLMVDANVLTF. CDR3 sequence (DNA): TGTGCCAGCAGCTTAATGGTAGATGCCAACGTCCTGACTTTC.

The sample holds many counts of this clonotype. The chain has TRBV20-1 and TRBJ2-5; D not certain. The CDR3 totals 10 residues. The germline V gene has CDR1 DFQATT and CDR2 SNEGSKA (reference sequence). V gave up 5 bases and J gave up 4 bases, with 5 bases separating them. DNA for the CDR3: TGCAGTGCTTTTAGAGAGACCCAGTACTTC. Translating it yields CSAFRETQYF.

This clonotype was seen a few times. V and J are TRBV19 and TRBJ1-5, with D perhaps TRBD1 (5 bases). Germline V lookup: CDR1 LNHDA, CDR2 SQIVND (reference sequence). The CDR3 loop spans 13 amino acids. V lost 7 bases, J lost 8 bases, and 15 bases lay in between. The CDR3 is CASTQGLGKPQHF. The CDR3 DNA reads TGTGCCAGTACTCAGGGTCTGGGAAAGCCCCAGCATTTT.

Ten or more counts support this clonotype. The V and J genes are TRBV12-3 or TRBV12-4 and TRBJ2-7; either TRBD1 or TRBD2 may supply D (7 bases each). CDR3 size: 19 residues. Trimming left V 3 bases short and J 1 base short, with 25 bases between. CDR3 DNA: TGTGCCAGCAGTTTGGCCGCTGGGTTGGGAGGGACAGCTTCCTACGAGCAGTACTTC. Translating it yields CASSLAAGLGGTASYEQYF.

This clonotype was counted many times. The rearrangement joins TRBV20-1 to TRBJ1-3, with D possibly TRBD1 on 5 matching bases. This CDR3 region has 18 residues. Germline V CDR1 and CDR2: DFQATT, SNEGSKA (reference sequence). With 0 bases removed from V and 0 bases from J, the gap between germline ends came to 18 bases. CDR3: CSARDGGGRRNSGNTIYF. CDR3 DNA: TGCAGTGCTAGAGATGGGGGGGGACGCAGAAACTCTGGAAACACCATATATTTT.

J is TRBJ2-3 and V is TRBV7-3; D not resolved. This CDR3 comprises 18 residues. Per the germline V gene, CDR1 is SGHTA and CDR2 is FQGTGA. Trimming stripped 2 bases from V and 0 bases from J, with 18 bases between. In nucleotides, the CDR3 is TGTGCCAGCAGCTTAGACGGATTAGACCCCACTAGCACAGATACGCAGTATTTT. It is translated as CASSLDGLDPTSTDTQYF.